One and the same sample provided the 10 T cell receptor beta chains below, sequenced in a study of shared clonotypes between healthy human individuals (TCRdb year 2020). Libraries were constructed by the immunoSEQ multiplex PCR assay. The source is immuneACCESS, and TCRdb retained only in-frame sequences with V and J called. Part of the clones is not carried over; for the studies checked, unresolved V genes explain less than half of this, and the remainder is unexplained. Across this sample there are around 2.5 million clones, with roughly 93% seen only once. Clones ranked in the top ten supply 0.36% of the sample. The sequenced sample consisted of naive CD4+ T cells from PBMCs. The sample's cell subset or site label is to be understood as: CD45RA+ positively selected. These receptors all come from a man between 18 and 35 years old in good health. Some clones in this sample may be carry-over from other donors' samples.

Regarding this clone: Other DNA sequences in this sample translate to the same CDR3. This chain links TRBV7-9 with TRBJ1-5, with a tentative D call TRBD1 (6 bases). The CDR3 is 14 residues long. The germline gives CDR1 SEHNR, CDR2 FQNEAQ (reference sequence). V lost 3 bases and J lost 3, with 9 bases in between. CDR3 protein: CASSFWDTNQPQHF. DNA for the CDR3: TGTGCCAGCAGCTTCTGGGACACCAATCAGCCCCAGCATTTT.

The V and J genes are TRBV7-8 and TRBJ2-7, with D possibly being TRBD1 or TRBD2 (5 bases each). The germline CDR1 and CDR2 sequences are SGHVS and FQNEAQ. This CDR3 contains 15 residues. V was shortened by 6 bases and J by 0 bases, with 15 bases between the two germline ends. This CDR3 is CASRPGHGTSYEQYF. CDR3 nucleotides: TGTGCCAGCAGACCCGGACACGGGACCTCCTACGAGCAGTACTTC.

This clone was detected only once. The rearrangement uses TRBV7-9 and TRBJ1-3; 9 positions match TRBD1. V gave up 0 bases and J gave up 0 bases; unmatched junction bases: 6. The germline V gene encodes CDR1 SEHNR and CDR2 FQNEAQ (reference sequence). The CDR3 totals 18 residues. CDR3 nucleotide sequence: TGTGCCAGCAGCTTAGCACTTTCACAGGGGGCCTCTGGAAACACCATATATTTT. It specifies CASSLALSQGASGNTIYF.

V usage is TRBV5-1 and J usage is TRBJ2-1, with TRBD1 matching over 11 bases. Germline values: CDR1 SGHRS, CDR2 YFSETQ. The CDR3 runs 18 residues. V lost 4 bases, J lost 0 bases, and 9 bases stayed unmatched. In DNA, the CDR3 is TGCGCCAGCAGCCCCGGACAGGGGGCGGGGCCCTCCTACAATGAGCAGTTCTTC. This codes for CASSPGQGAGPSYNEQFF.

This sequence joins TRBV5-6 and TRBJ2-1; 13 bases are shared with TRBD2. The V gene's germline CDR1 is SGHDT and CDR2 YYEEEE. The CDR3 is made up of 17 amino acids. The V gene end was trimmed by 4 bases and the J gene end by 4 bases; junction bases not matched to a gene: 8. CDR3: CASSLTSGRSLYNEQFF. The DNA for the CDR3 is TGTGCCAGCAGCCTGACTAGCGGGAGGTCCCTTTACAATGAGCAGTTCTTC.

The chain's CDR3 is CASSVSEWETQYF. The DNA for the CDR3 is TGTGCCAGCAGCGTATCGGAGTGGGAGACCCAGTACTTC. This chain connects TRBV9 to TRBJ2-5; D is unclear. From germline, CDR1 is SGDLS and CDR2 YYNGEE. Trimming shortened V by 1 base and J by 5 bases, and 9 bases separated the two germline ends. The CDR3 length is 13 residues.

The rearrangement links TRBV5-1 to TRBJ2-7; D is unclear. Germline CDR1 is SGHRS and CDR2 is YFSETQ. The CDR3 runs 15 residues. Trimming took off 0 bases at V and 2 bases at J, with 12 bases between the two ends. The CDR3 region has the DNA TGCGCCAGCAGCTTGGTTCTAGGATCTACCTACGAGCAGTACTTC. As protein: CASSLVLGSTYEQYF.

The J gene is TRBJ2-2, the V gene TRBV6-5; no reliable D call. The CDR3 sequence is 16 residues long. Trimming shortened V by 2 bases and J by 2 bases, and 12 bases separated the two germline ends. Germline V lookup: CDR1 MNHEY, CDR2 SVGAGI. The CDR3 sequence: CASSYQDLLNTGELFF. The CDR3 DNA reads as TGTGCCAGCAGTTACCAAGACCTCCTTAACACCGGGGAGCTGTTTTTT.

V is TRBV30 and J is TRBJ2-3; 9 bases align to TRBD2. CDR1 and CDR2 (germline): GTSNPN, SVGIG (reference sequence). Trimming at V came to 0 bases and at J to 5 bases, leaving 9 bases not matched to a gene. This CDR3 is 16 amino acids long. In DNA form, the CDR3 reads TGTGCCTGGAGTGTACGCCTAGCGGGAATGATAGATACGCAGTATTTT. It codes for CAWSVRLAGMIDTQYF.

This chain links TRBV5-1 with TRBJ1-1, with 7 nucleotides matching TRBD1. V shed 4 bases and J 5 bases; nucleotides not matched to a gene: 8. Germline V gives CDR1 SGHRS, CDR2 YFSETQ. There are 14 residues in the CDR3. For the CDR3, the DNA is TGCGCCAGCAGCCTAACTAAACAGGGGACTGAAGCTTTCTTT. As protein: CASSLTKQGTEAFF.